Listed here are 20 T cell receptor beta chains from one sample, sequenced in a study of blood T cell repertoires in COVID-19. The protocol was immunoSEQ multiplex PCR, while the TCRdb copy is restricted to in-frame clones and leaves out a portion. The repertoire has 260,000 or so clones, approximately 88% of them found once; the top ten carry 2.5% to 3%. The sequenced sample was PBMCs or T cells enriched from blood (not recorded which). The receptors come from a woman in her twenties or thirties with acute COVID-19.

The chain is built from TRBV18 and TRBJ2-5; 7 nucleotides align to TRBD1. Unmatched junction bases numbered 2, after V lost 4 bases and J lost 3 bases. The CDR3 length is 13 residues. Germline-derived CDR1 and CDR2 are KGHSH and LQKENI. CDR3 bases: TGTGCCAGCTCACAGACAGGGAAAGAGACCCAGTACTTC. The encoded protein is CASSQTGKETQYF. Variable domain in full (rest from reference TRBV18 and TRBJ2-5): NAGVMQNPRHLVRRRGQEARLRCSPMKGHSHVYWYRQLPEEGLKFMVYLQKENIIDESGMPKERFSAEFPKEGPSILRIQQVVRGDSAAYFCASSQTGKETQYFGPGTRLLVL.

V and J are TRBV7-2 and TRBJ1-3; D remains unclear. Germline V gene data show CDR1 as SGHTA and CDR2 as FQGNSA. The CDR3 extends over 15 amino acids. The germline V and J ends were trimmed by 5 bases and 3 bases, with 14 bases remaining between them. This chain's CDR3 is CASSPSEGFGNTIYF. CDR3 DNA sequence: TGTGCCAGCAGCCCAAGCGAGGGTTTTGGAAACACCATATATTTT. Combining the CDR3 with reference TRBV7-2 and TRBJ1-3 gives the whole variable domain GAGVSQSPSNKVTEKGKDVELRCDPISGHTALYWYRQSLGQGLEFLIYFQGNSAPDKSGLPSDRFSAERTGGSVSTLTIQRTQQEDSAVYLCASSPSEGFGNTIYFGEGSWLTVV.

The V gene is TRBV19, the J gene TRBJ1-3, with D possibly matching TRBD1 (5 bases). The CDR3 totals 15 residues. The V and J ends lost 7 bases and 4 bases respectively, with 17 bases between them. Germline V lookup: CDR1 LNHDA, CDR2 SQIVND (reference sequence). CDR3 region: CASTQQAREGNTIYF. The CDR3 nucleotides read TGTGCCAGTACCCAACAGGCGCGGGAGGGAAACACCATATATTTT. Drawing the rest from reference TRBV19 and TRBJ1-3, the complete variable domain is DGGITQSPKYLFRKEGQNVTLSCEQNLNHDAMYWYRQDPGQGLRLIYYSQIVNDFQKGDIAEGYSVSREKKESFPLTVTSAQKNPTAFYLCASTQQAREGNTIYFGEGSWLTVV.

CDR3 DNA: TGTGCCAGCAAAACAGGGGGCAACACTGAAGCTTTCTTT. Its translation: CASKTGGNTEAFF. V gene TRBV6-5 combines with J gene TRBJ1-1; 9 bases align to TRBD1. The CDR3 has 13 amino acids. Germline CDR1 MNHEY, CDR2 SVGAGI. The V and J ends lost 7 bases and 2 bases, in that order; junction bases with no gene match: 2.

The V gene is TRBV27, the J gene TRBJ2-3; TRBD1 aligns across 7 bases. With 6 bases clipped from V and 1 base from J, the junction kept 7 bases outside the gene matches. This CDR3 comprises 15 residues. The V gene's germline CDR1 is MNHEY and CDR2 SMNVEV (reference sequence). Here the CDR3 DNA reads TGTGCCAGCAGGCACAGGGGATGGGGCACAGATACGCAGTATTTT. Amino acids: CASRHRGWGTDTQYF.

The CDR3 region is CAISGGRGSYEQYF. In DNA form, the CDR3 reads TGTGCCATCAGTGGAGGTAGGGGGTCCTACGAGCAGTACTTC. J is TRBJ2-7 and V is TRBV10-3; tentatively, D is TRBD1 (6 bases). The V end lost 4 bases, the J end lost 1 base, and 11 bases lay between the germline ends. The CDR3 sequence is 14 residues long. Germline assignment: CDR1 ENHRY and CDR2 SYGVKD.

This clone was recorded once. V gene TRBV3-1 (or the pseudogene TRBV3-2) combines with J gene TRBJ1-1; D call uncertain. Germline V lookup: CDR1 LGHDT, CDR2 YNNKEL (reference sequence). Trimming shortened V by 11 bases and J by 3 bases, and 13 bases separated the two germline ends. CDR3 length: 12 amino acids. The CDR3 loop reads CASVGRDTEAFF. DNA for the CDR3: TGTGCCTCCGTAGGGAGGGACACTGAAGCTTTCTTT.

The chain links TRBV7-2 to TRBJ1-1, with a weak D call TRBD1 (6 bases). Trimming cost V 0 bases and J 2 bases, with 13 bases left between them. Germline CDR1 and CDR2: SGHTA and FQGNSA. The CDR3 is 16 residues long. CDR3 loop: CASSLAWTEINTEAFF. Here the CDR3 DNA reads TGTGCCAGCAGCTTAGCTTGGACAGAAATAAACACTGAAGCTTTCTTT.

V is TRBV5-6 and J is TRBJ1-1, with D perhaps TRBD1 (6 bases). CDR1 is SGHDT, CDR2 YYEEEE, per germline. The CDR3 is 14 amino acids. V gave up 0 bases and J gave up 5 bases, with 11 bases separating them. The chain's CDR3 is CASSLEQGLTEAFF. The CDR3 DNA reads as TGTGCCAGCAGCTTGGAACAGGGTTTAACTGAAGCTTTCTTT.

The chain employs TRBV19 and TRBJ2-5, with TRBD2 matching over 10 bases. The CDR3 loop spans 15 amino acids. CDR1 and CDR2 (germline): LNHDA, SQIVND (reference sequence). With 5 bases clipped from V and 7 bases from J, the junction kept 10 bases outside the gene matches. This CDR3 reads CASSPSGGALGTQYF. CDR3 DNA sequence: TGTGCCAGTAGTCCTAGCGGGGGAGCCCTAGGGACCCAGTACTTC.

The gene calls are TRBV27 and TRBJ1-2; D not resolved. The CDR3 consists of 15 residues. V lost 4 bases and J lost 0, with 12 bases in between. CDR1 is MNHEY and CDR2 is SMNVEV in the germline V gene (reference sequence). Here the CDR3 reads CASSSPGSANYGYTF. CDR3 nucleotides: TGTGCCAGCAGTTCCCCAGGTTCGGCTAACTATGGCTACACCTTC.

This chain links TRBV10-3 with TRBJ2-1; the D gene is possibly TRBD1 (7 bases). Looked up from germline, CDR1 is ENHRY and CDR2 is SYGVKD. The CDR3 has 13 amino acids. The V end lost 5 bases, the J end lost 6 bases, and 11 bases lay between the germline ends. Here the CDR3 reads CAISLQGGNEQFF. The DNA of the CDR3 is TGTGCCATCAGTTTGCAGGGGGGCAATGAGCAGTTCTTC.

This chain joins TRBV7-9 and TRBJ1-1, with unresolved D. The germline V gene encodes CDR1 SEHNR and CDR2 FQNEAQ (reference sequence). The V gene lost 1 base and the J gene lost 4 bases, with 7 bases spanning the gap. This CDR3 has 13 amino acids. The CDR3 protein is CASSLERVTEAFF. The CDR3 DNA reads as TGTGCCAGCAGCTTAGAGCGGGTCACTGAAGCTTTCTTT. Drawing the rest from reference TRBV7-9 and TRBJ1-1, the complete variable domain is DTGVSQNPRHKITKRGQNVTFRCDPISEHNRLYWYRQTLGQGPEFLTYFQNEAQLEKSRLLSDRFSAERPKGSFSTLEIQRTEQGDSAMYLCASSLERVTEAFFGQGTRLTVV.

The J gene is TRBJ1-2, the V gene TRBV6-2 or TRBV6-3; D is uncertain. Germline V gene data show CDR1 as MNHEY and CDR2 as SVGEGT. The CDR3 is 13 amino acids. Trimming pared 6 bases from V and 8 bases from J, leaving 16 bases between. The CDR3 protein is CASSLGVYRGYTF. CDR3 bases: TGTGCCAGCAGCCTCGGTGTATACCGGGGCTACACCTTC.

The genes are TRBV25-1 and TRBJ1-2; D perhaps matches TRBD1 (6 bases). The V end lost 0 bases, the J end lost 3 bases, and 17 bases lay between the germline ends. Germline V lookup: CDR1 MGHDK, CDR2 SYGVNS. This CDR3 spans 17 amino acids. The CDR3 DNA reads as TGTGCCAGCAGTGAATATTTTTCAGGGGAAGGCGACTATGGCTACACCTTC. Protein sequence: CASSEYFSGEGDYGYTF.

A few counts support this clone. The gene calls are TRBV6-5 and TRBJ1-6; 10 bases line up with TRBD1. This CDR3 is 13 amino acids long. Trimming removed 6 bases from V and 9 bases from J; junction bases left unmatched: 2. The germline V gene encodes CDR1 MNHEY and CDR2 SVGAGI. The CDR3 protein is CASSGTGVSPLHF. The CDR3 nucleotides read TGTGCCAGCAGCGGGACAGGGGTTTCACCCCTCCACTTT.

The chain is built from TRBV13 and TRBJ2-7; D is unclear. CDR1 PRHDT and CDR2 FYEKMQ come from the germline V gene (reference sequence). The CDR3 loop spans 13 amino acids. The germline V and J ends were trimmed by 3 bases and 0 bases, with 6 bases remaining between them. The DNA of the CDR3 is TGTGCCAGCAGCTTTAAGAGCTCCTACGAGCAGTACTTC. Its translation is CASSFKSSYEQYF.

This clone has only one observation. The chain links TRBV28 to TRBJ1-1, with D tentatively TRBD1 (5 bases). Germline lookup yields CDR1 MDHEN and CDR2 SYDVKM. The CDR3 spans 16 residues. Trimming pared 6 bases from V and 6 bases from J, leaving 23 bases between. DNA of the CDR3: TGTGCCAGCAGATCACTACGGGAGGGGTTGGTTCCTGAAGCTTTCTTT. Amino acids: CASRSLREGLVPEAFF.

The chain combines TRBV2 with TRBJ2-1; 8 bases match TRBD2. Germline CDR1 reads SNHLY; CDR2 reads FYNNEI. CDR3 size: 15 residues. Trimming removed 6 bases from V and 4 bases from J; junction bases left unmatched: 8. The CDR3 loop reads CASRSNGGGYNEQFF. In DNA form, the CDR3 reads TGTGCCAGCAGGAGTAACGGCGGGGGGTACAATGAGCAGTTCTTC.

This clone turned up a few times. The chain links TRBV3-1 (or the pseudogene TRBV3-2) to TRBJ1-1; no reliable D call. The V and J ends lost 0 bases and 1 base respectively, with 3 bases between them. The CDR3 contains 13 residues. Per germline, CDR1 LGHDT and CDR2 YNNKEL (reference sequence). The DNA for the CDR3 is TGTGCCAGCAGCCAAGACAGGAACACTGAAGCTTTCTTT. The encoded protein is CASSQDRNTEAFF.